What follows are 20 T cell receptor beta chains derived from one specimen sequenced in a study of T cell repertoires in cytomegalovirus infection. TCRdb passed the reads through MiXCR, listing each CDR3 protein once. The table shows 740,000 or so distinct CDR3 sequences, with under 40% occurring only once. Sample: PBMCs. These receptors were collected from a human donor in good health (CMV status not recorded). Some clones in this sample may be carry-over from other donors' samples.

The rearrangement links TRBV5-6 to TRBJ1-1; TRBD1 matches at 9 bases. Germline CDR1 SGHDT, CDR2 YYEEEE. V was pared by 2 bases and J by 1 base, with 3 bases of the junction left unmatched. The CDR3 totals 15 residues. The CDR3 loop reads CASSFNRGPNTEAFF. The DNA for the CDR3 is TGTGCCAGCAGCTTTAACAGGGGGCCGAACACTGAAGCTTTCTTT.

Worth noting for this clonotype: A single base separates this from a much larger clone, so it may be a read error. The chain combines TRBV7-6 with TRBJ2-5; D gene unclear. The V gene's germline CDR1 is SGHVS and CDR2 FNYEAQ. CDR3 length: 14 amino acids. CDR3 in DNA: TGTGCCAGCAGCTACGGACCTTTTCAAGATACCCAGTACTTC. Its protein product is CASSYGPFQDTQYF.

The rearrangement joins TRBV6-6 to TRBJ2-5; D is ambiguous. The CDR3 sequence is 12 residues long. V was trimmed by 8 bases and J by 4 bases, leaving 11 bases between them. Germline V gives CDR1 MNHNY, CDR2 SVGAGI (reference sequence). CDR3 sequence: CASWVFGETQYF. The CDR3 DNA follows: TGTGCCAGCTGGGTCTTCGGAGAGACCCAGTACTTC.

V gene TRBV5-1 combines with J gene TRBJ1-1; D is unresolved. Germline CDR1 is SGHRS and CDR2 is YFSETQ. The CDR3 runs 13 residues. Trimming shortened V by 7 bases and J by 4 bases, and 14 bases separated the two germline ends. CDR3 nucleotides: TGCGCCAGCTTTGAGGGTACGGTCACTGAAGCTTTCTTT. It specifies CASFEGTVTEAFF.

CDR3 nucleotides: TGTGCCAGCAGTGAACCTGGGCCTCGGACTCATGAGCAGTTCTTC. It encodes CASSEPGPRTHEQFF. The gene calls are TRBV2 and TRBJ2-1; a weak D match, TRBD2 (5 bases). Germline V gene data show CDR1 as SNHLY and CDR2 as FYNNEI. Trimming cost V 2 bases and J 8 bases, with 16 bases left between them. CDR3 size: 15 residues.

This clonotype was seen ten or more times. This chain uses TRBV6-1 with TRBJ2-1, with D unclear. The CDR3 has 13 amino acids. The germline V gene has CDR1 MNHNS and CDR2 SASEGT. V was trimmed by 4 bases and J by 5 bases, leaving 9 bases between them. CDR3 in DNA: TGTGCCAGCAGTGTCGAGCTCCACAATGAGCAGTTCTTC. Translating it yields CASSVELHNEQFF.

This clonotype occurred a few times. This rearrangement joins TRBV19 to TRBJ2-2; D is possibly TRBD2 (7 bases). V was shortened by 6 bases and J by 1 base, with 15 bases between the two germline ends. Germline assignment: CDR1 LNHDA and CDR2 SQIVND (reference sequence). This CDR3 has 16 amino acids. CDR3 nucleotide sequence: TGTGCCAGTAGCCCTTCGGGGGGCTGGAACACCGGGGAGCTGTTTTTT. Protein: CASSPSGGWNTGELFF.

This clonotype has at least ten counts. The chain employs TRBV7-2 and TRBJ2-1, with D possibly matching TRBD1 (6 bases). Trimming pared 5 bases from V and 9 bases from J, leaving 14 bases between. CDR1 SGHTA and CDR2 FQGNSA come from the germline V gene. The CDR3 has 13 residues. CDR3 sequence (DNA): TGTGCCAGCAGCCCCCGGCAGGGGATTGAGCAGTTCTTC. Translation: CASSPRQGIEQFF.

This clonotype has a handful of counts. The chain employs TRBV7-8 and TRBJ2-1; TRBD1 or TRBD2 may be the D gene (6 bases each). This CDR3 is 13 amino acids long. V lost 6 bases to trimming and J lost 9 bases, with 15 bases between them. Germline CDR1 SGHVS, CDR2 FQNEAQ. CDR3 region: CASSSRLGGEQFF. In DNA, the CDR3 is TGTGCCAGCAGTTCAAGACTAGGGGGTGAGCAGTTCTTC.

This chain joins TRBV6-1 and TRBJ2-3, with D unclear. Looked up from germline, CDR1 is MNHNS and CDR2 is SASEGT. V lost 6 bases and J lost 0, with 7 bases in between. CDR3 length: 13 amino acids. The CDR3 DNA follows: TGTGCCAGCAGCCATTTAAGCACAGATACGCAGTATTTT. This encodes CASSHLSTDTQYF.

As regards this clonotype: A read error may account for a junction end that differs from germline. This rearrangement joins TRBV7-2 to TRBJ2-1, with a possible D match to TRBD1 (5 bases). Germline V CDR1 and CDR2: SGHTA, FQGNSA. The CDR3 totals 13 residues. The CDR3 bases are TGTTCCAGAAGGTTAGGGGTGAACAATGATCAGTTCTTC. It encodes CSRRLGVNNDQFF.

In this sample, this clonotype turned up many times. The CDR3 sequence is CASSPTGTGNEQFF. CDR3 DNA: TGTGCCAGCAGCCCCACGGGGACAGGGAATGAGCAGTTCTTC. The chain links TRBV7-6 to TRBJ2-1; 9 nucleotides agree with TRBD1. CDR1 SGHVS and CDR2 FNYEAQ come from the germline V gene. Germline trimming cut 5 bases from V and 7 bases from J; bases unmatched to any gene: 6. CDR3 length equals 14 residues.

This clonotype was seen at least ten times. CDR3 DNA: TGTGCCAGCAGCTCCCCCACTAGCGGGACCTACAATGAGCAGTTCTTC. Residues: CASSSPTSGTYNEQFF. The J gene is TRBJ2-1, the V gene TRBV11-2, with 10 bases identical to TRBD2. V was clipped by 4 bases and J by 2 bases; unmatched bases: 5. CDR1 SGHAT and CDR2 FQNNGV come from the germline V gene. The CDR3 runs to 16 residues.

This clonotype has only a few counts. The rearrangement uses TRBV28 and TRBJ2-7, with 10 nucleotides matching TRBD1. The V gene end was trimmed by 1 base and the J gene end by 3 bases; junction bases not matched to a gene: 3. The CDR3 extends over 15 amino acids. Germline assignment: CDR1 MDHEN and CDR2 SYDVKM. CDR3 DNA: TGTGCCAGCAGTTTATCGGGACAGGGGCACTACGAGCAGTACTTC. Its translation is CASSLSGQGHYEQYF.

This clonotype has only a few counts. The V call is TRBV2, the J call TRBJ2-5; a weak D match, TRBD1 (6 bases). V was pared by 8 bases and J by 1 base, with 8 bases between. Germline CDR1 SNHLY, CDR2 FYNNEI. This CDR3 region has 12 residues. CDR3 DNA sequence: TGTGCCAGCCGGACAGTCCAAGAGACCCAGTACTTC. Translating it yields CASRTVQETQYF.

In its sample, this clonotype was seen a few times. The junction departs from germline at one end; a sequencing error may be responsible. V usage is TRBV2 and J usage is TRBJ2-5; D perhaps matches TRBD2 (5 bases). This CDR3 has 13 residues. Per germline, CDR1 SNHLY and CDR2 FYNNEI. The CDR3 DNA sequence: TGTGCCAGCAATGAAGCGGAGCGAGAGACCCAGTACTTC. As protein: CASNEAERETQYF.

This clonotype has more than one count but fewer than ten. The rearrangement links TRBV7-2 to TRBJ1-4; D ambiguous. V was cut by 4 bases and J by 0 bases, with 9 bases left in between. The CDR3 contains 15 residues. CDR1 is SGHTA, CDR2 FQGNSA, per germline. The CDR3 DNA reads as TGTGCCAGCAGCTGGGAGAGTGCAACTAATGAAAAACTGTTTTTT. As protein: CASSWESATNEKLFF.

As regards this clonotype: One junction end disagrees with the germline gene, perhaps due to a read error. V is TRBV5-1 and J is TRBJ1-6; D may be TRBD1 (6 bases). The CDR3 sequence is 15 residues long. Germline CDR1 and CDR2: SGHRS and YFSETQ. CDR3 coding DNA: TGCGCCAGCAGCCTACCTACAGGGTCGGATTCTCCCCTCCACTTT. Its translation is CASSLPTGSDSPLHF.

The DNA of the CDR3 is TGTGCCAGTAGTATCAGCGACAGTTCCTACAATGAGCAGTTCTTC. The encoded protein is CASSISDSSYNEQFF. The J gene is TRBJ2-1, the V gene TRBV19; D is perhaps TRBD1 (5 bases). Germline-derived CDR1 and CDR2 are LNHDA and SQIVND (reference sequence). The V and J ends lost 3 bases and 1 base respectively, with 10 bases between them. The CDR3 contains 15 residues.

J is TRBJ1-4 and V is TRBV5-3; no definite D call. TRBV5-3 is noted as an ORF with a role that remains uncertain. The V gene lost 6 bases and the J gene lost 6 bases, with 6 bases spanning the gap. The CDR3 covers 11 residues. The CDR3: CARIPDEKLFF. CDR3 in DNA: TGTGCCAGAATTCCGGATGAAAAACTGTTTTTT.